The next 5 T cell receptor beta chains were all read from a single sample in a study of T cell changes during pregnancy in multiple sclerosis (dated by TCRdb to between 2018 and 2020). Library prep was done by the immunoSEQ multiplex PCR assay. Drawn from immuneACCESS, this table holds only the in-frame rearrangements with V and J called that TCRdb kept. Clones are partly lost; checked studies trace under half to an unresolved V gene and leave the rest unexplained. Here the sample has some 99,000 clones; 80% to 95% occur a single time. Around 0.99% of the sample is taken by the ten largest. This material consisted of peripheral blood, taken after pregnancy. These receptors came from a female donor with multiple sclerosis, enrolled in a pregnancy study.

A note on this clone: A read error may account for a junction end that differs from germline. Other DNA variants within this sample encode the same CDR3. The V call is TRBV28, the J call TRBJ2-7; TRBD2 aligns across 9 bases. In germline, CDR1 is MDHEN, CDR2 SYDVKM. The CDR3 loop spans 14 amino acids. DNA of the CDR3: TGTGCCAGCGGGATCCGAGGACTAGCGAAGGAGCAGTACTTT. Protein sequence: CASGIRGLAKEQYF.

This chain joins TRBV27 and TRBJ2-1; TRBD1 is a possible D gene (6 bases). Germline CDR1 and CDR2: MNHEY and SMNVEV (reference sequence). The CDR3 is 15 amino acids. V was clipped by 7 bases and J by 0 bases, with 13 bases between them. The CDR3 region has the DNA TGTGCCAGCACCCCGGGACATCCCTCCTACAATGAGCAGTTCTTC. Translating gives CASTPGHPSYNEQFF.

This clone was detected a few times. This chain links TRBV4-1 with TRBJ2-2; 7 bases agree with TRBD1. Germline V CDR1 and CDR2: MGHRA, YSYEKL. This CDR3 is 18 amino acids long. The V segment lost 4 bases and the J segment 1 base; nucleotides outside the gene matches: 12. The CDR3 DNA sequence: TGCGCCAGCAGCCTCCAACTTTCCGGGACAGTGAACACCGGGGAGCTGTTTTTT. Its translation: CASSLQLSGTVNTGELFF.

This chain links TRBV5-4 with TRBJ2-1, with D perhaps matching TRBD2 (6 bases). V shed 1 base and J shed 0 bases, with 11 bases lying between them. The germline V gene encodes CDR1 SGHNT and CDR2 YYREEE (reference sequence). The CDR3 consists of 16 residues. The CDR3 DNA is TGTGCCAGCAGCTTGCCTGGCGGGATCTCCTACAATGAGCAGTTCTTC. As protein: CASSLPGGISYNEQFF.

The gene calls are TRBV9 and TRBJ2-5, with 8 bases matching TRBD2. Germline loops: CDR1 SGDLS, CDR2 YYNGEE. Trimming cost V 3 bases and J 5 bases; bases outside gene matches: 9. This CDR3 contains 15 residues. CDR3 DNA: TGTGCCAGCAGCGGAACCGGGACTAGTTTTGAGACCCAGTACTTC. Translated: CASSGTGTSFETQYF.